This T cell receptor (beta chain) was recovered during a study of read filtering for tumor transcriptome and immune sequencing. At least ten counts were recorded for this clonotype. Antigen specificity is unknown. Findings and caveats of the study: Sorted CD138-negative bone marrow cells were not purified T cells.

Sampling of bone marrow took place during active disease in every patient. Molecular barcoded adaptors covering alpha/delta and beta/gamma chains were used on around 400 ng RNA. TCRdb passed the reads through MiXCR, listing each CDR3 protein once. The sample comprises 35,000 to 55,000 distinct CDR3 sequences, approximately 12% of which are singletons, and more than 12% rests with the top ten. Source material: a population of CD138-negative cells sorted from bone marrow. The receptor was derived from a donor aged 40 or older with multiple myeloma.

CDR3 sequence: CASSIQGRTGEQYF. CDR3 bases: TGTGCCAGTAGTATACAGGGCAGAACGGGTGAGCAGTACTTC. The V call is TRBV19, the J call TRBJ2-7; possibly TRBD1 for D (5 bases). V was shortened by 2 bases and J by 7 bases, with 15 bases between the two germline ends. The germline V gene encodes CDR1 LNHDA and CDR2 SQIVND (reference sequence). CDR3 length equals 14 residues. The whole variable domain, remainder taken from reference TRBV19 and TRBJ2-7, is DGGITQSPKYLFRKEGQNVTLSCEQNLNHDAMYWYRQDPGQGLRLIYYSQIVNDFQKGDIAEGYSVSREKKESFPLTVTSAQKNPTAFYLCASSIQGRTGEQYFGPGTRLTVT.